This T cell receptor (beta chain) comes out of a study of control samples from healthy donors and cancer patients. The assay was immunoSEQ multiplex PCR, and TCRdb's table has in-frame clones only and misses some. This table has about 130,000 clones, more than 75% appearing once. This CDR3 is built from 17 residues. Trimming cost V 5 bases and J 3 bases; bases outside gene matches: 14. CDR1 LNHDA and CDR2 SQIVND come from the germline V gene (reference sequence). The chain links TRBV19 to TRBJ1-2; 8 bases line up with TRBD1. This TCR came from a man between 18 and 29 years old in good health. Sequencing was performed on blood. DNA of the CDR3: TGTGCCAGTAGTCTCGGGAGTCAGGGGGCGTCTTACTATGGCTACACCTTC. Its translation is CASSLGSQGASYYGYTF. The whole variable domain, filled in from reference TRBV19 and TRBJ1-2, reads DGGITQSPKYLFRKEGQNVTLSCEQNLNHDAMYWYRQDPGQGLRLIYYSQIVNDFQKGDIAEGYSVSREKKESFPLTVTSAQKNPTAFYLCASSLGSQGASYYGYTFGSGTRLTVV.